What follows is one T cell receptor (beta chain) and its context. Its specificity is unknown. Isolation of PBMCs gave at least 6.5 million cells per sample. These data are taken from a study of blood T cells in healthy people across ages. Study conclusions and caveats: Researchers report that TCR beta diversity correlated strongly with naive T cell percentage. Higher diversity and more naive CD4+ cells were features of long-lived donors, compared to aged donors.

For the second PCR, which ran for roughly 6 to 11 cycles, a sample-barcoded 5' primer and a J-beta primer mix were used. TCRdb re-called the 5' RACE reads through MiXCR, storing one row per CDR3 protein. The repertoire holds about 1.4 million distinct CDR3 sequences, with 59% as singletons. The specimen was blood. This clonotype was sampled from a man aged 18 to 30 in good health.

CDR3 nucleotide sequence: TGTGCCAGCAGCCCCCTTTCGGGAGGGATACGCAATGAGCAGTTCTTC. It codes for CASSPLSGGIRNEQFF. The chain joins TRBV11-2 to TRBJ2-1, with 8 bases that match TRBD2. With V trimmed by 5 bases and J by 6 bases, 12 bases remained unmatched. CDR1 SGHAT and CDR2 FQNNGV come from the germline V gene. The CDR3 extends over 16 amino acids.